Listed below are T cell receptor beta chains from one sample, sequenced in a study of cytomegalovirus exposure and HLA in healthy donors. Here immunoSEQ multiplex PCR was the method, and the copy in TCRdb shows in-frame clones only, minus some. Here the sample spans around 250,000 clones, nearly 90% being singletons. Sequencing used PBMCs. The receptors shown here come from a woman aged 18-29 years in good health and CMV-seronegative. Both conserved end residues are part of each CDR3. D genes are given only for firm matches. Size values are once, few and many counts, or a class for expanded clones, and some rows have none.

TRBJ2-2,NA,NA,TRBV7-2,TGTGCCAGCAGCCCCAGGAGAGGGCGTAGTGGCACCGGGGAGCTGTTTTTT,CASSPRRGRSGTGELFF
TRBJ2-2,NA,NA,TRBV10-2,TGCGCCAGCAGCCCCAGGGGCCAGACCGGGGAGCTGTTTTTT,CASSPRGQTGELFF
TRBJ2-3,TRBD2,NA,TRBV9,TGTGCCAGCAGCGTAGGTGCTAGCGGGGGGACTGCAGATACGCAGTATTTT,CASSVGASGGTADTQYF
TRBJ1-5,TRBD1,NA,TRBV11-2,TGTGCCAGCAGCCTGGGACAGGGGGGTAATCAGCCCCAGCATTTT,CASSLGQGGNQPQHF
TRBJ2-4,TRBD2,NA,TRBV19,TGTGCCAGTAGTATATTACGGGGGGAGACCAAAAACATTCAGTACTTC,CASSILRGETKNIQYF
TRBJ2-1,TRBD2,NA,TRBV7-2,TGTGCCAGCAGCTTAGCCGCTAGCGGGGGCTATTCCTACAATGAGCAGTTCTTC,CASSLAASGGYSYNEQFF
TRBJ1-6,TRBD1,NA,TRBV2,TGTGCCAGCAGGGACGGGACAGGTGGAAATTCACCCCTCCACTTT,CASRDGTGGNSPLHF
TRBJ1-5,NA,once,TRBV28,TGTGCCAGCAGCTCTGCTGTGAGGAGCAATCAGCCCCAGCATTTT,CASSSAVRSNQPQHF
TRBJ2-1,NA,NA,TRBV7-2,TGTGCCAGCAGCTTAGGCCTCAGGTTGAATGAGCAGTTCTTC,CASSLGLRLNEQFF
TRBJ2-1,NA,NA,TRBV29-1,TGCAGCGCTGACCTTACGGGGTTCCCGGGGTTCTTC,CSADLTGFPGFF
TRBJ2-7,NA,NA,TRBV7-8,TGTGCCAGCCGCCCGGGACTTAGCTCCTACGAGCAGTACTTC,CASRPGLSSYEQYF
TRBJ2-3,NA,NA,TRBV6-5,TGTGCCAGCAGTTCCCGCACTGGTTTTCCAGATACGCAGTATTTT,CASSSRTGFPDTQYF
TRBJ2-7,TRBD2,few,TRBV7-2,TGTGCCAGCAGCCGACTAGCGGGGGGGCATCGGCAGTACTTC,CASSRLAGGHRQYF
TRBJ1-5,TRBD1,NA,TRBV19,TGTGCCAGTAGTATAGTAGTAGGGACAGGGGGCTTGAATCAGCCCCAGCATTTT,CASSIVVGTGGLNQPQHF
TRBJ2-5,NA,NA,TRBV15,TGTGCCACCAGCAGAGATGGCGGCTCGCTCCTCCAAGAGACCCAGTACTTC,CATSRDGGSLLQETQYF
TRBJ1-6,NA,NA,TRBV7-2,TGTGCCAGCAGCGACACCAGCTCCTATAATTCACCCCTCCACTTT,CASSDTSSYNSPLHF
TRBJ1-1,TRBD1,once,TRBV11-2,TGTGCCAGCAGCTTAGAAGGGACAGGGCGGGCGGAAGCTTTCTTT,CASSLEGTGRAEAFF
TRBJ1-6,TRBD1,NA,TRBV5-1,TGCGCCAGCAGCCCACAGGGGGCAGGATCCTATAATTCACCCCTCCACTTT,CASSPQGAGSYNSPLHF
TRBJ1-6,TRBD1,NA,TRBV2,TGTGCCAGCAGTTTAGACAGGGGGATTTCACCCCTCCACTTT,CASSLDRGISPLHF
TRBJ1-4,NA,NA,TRBV4-1,TGCGCCAGCAAGTCGTGGGCCACTAATGAAAAACTGTTTTTT,CASKSWATNEKLFF